Described below is a single T cell receptor beta chain sequence and its context. Antigen unknown. TCRdb reprocessed the 5' RACE reads with MiXCR, giving one entry per CDR3 protein. The profile shows about 400,000 distinct CDR3 sequences, roughly 18% of them singletons. The sample comes from a study of T-cell memory formation after mild COVID-19. Across the whole study: Largely, the TCR clusters proved donor specific.

V lost 6 bases, J lost 0 bases, and 7 bases stayed unmatched. This CDR3 is built from 15 residues. Study results and limitations: Among contracting clones, CD4+ were mainly CM/EM and CD8+ enriched in EMRA. Detection of some responders pre-infection suggested pre-existing cross-reactive memory T cells participated.

The chain employs TRBV12-3 or TRBV12-4 and TRBJ2-7, with 8 bases that match TRBD2. This receptor was identified in a man between 18 and 35 years old who had mild COVID-19 (a few samples of this study predate the infection). Cell type and time point are not known. The sequencing input was PBMCs or a T cell subset sorted from them (not recorded which). The CDR3 loop is CASSPGLGTSYEQYV. The CDR3, as DNA: TGTGCCAGCAGCCCGGGACTAGGCACCTCCTACGAGCAGTACGTC.